Listed here is a single T cell receptor beta chain. Its antigen remains undetermined. Base-call qualities are not available, and no considerably larger clone is one nucleotide away. Read against the paper, the sample's time point label means: about 28 days (+/-7) after the second vaccine dose. Interpreted using the paper, the treatment or condition label stands for: meningococcal conjugate vaccine given as trial control. Vaccinee samples came from UK trials COV001 and COV002, including a single-blind randomized controlled phase 2/3 trial of AZD1222 (ChAdOx1 nCoV-19) in healthy adults. For TCRbeta chain sequencing, PBMC samples from trial participants were taken at day 0 and at day 28 after the second dose. This sample is part of a study of T cell responses to AZD1222 COVID-19 vaccine (dated by TCRdb to about 2021). For the study in its entirety: TCR sequencing was performed for roughly 250 trial participants, of whom roughly 200 were given two doses of AZD1222 and around 26 were given two doses of MenACWY control vaccine. Enrollment into the trials was organized by age into subgroups of 18-55, 56-69 and 70-plus years, and those subgroups contained roughly 150, 30 and 60 TCR-sequenced participants, respectively.

The CDR3 regions of human TCRbeta chains were analyzed by immunosequencing. The study's own analysis went as follows. TCRs in the repertoires were compared against a reference library of SARS-CoV-2-specific TCRs that had been generated with the MIRA antigen-specificity platform. Breadth was defined as the fraction of unique TCRs that were SARS-CoV-2-associated, and depth was defined as the fraction of total T cells that were SARS-CoV-2-associated. Using the MIRA data, each spike-specific TCR was assigned both to the spike region to which the TCR was reactive and to a CD4 or CD8 class. Log10-transformed breadth and depth values were compared by one-way ANOVA with Sidak's multiple comparisons tests. The immuneACCESS repertoire file appears here via TCRdb, limited to in-frame rearrangements. These files lack a portion of the clones; in checked studies, under half of the deficit traces to unresolved V genes, and the cause of the others is not known. The V and J calls and clone size were taken over from that table, and D and trimming were inferred from the DNA. This sample gives some 180,000 clones in total; approximately 94% of them show up just once. The ten largest clones add up to around 3.6% of the sample.

On the study overall, not on this receptor specifically: Participants were mostly white British, with more females than males. The authors suggested clonal diversity may have been underestimated. The 56-69-year group was small, and its depth increase did not reach significance, likely because of low power. CD4 TCRs associated with the vaccine covered the entire spike protein, and the dominant responses were in regions 160-218 and 743-854. Reportedly, close to half of the unique spike-specific TCRs recognized epitopes lying outside the regions that are mutated in the B.1.351 and B.1.1.7 variants. Only five to seven AZD1222 recipients were SARS-CoV-2 seropositive at baseline, limiting conclusions about previously exposed vaccinees. Spike-specific TCR breadth and depth rose significantly after two AZD1222 doses compared with day 0 and with MenACWY recipients. Because no day 14 peak-response samples were available, the repertoires could be characterized only after the peak T cell response.

The junction shows trimming of 5 bases on V and 5 bases on J, plus 15 bases between the germline ends. Spanning cysteine to phenylalanine, the CDR3 consists of 14 amino acids. The retained sequence is limited to the CDR3, 42 bases, with the frame set at the first base. CDR1 and CDR2 (LNHDA, SQIVND) derive from the germline V gene (reference sequence). The material was peripheral blood, obtained 28 days after the second dose of the MenACWY control vaccine. The receptor was isolated from an adult who received the MenACWY meningococcal vaccine as a control. The sequence joins TRBV19 to TRBJ2-5, and possibly TRBD2, on 6 matching bases. The CDR3 region reads CASSGTFPAETQYF. The bases read TGTGCCAGTAGTGGGACTTTCCCCGCTGAGACCCAGTACTTC. With the rest looked up from the reference TRBV19 and TRBJ2-5 genes rather than sequenced, the full variable domain is DGGITQSPKYLFRKEGQNVTLSCEQNLNHDAMYWYRQDPGQGLRLIYYSQIVNDFQKGDIAEGYSVSREKKESFPLTVTSAQKNPTAFYLCASSGTFPAETQYFGPGTRLLVL.